The clone carrying this T cell receptor beta chain was picked up a small number of times. A second PCR of about 7 to 11 cycles used a sample-barcoded 5' primer and a J-beta primer mix. TCRdb re-called the 5' RACE reads through MiXCR, storing one row per CDR3 protein. Of around 780,000 distinct CDR3 sequences listed, around 25% are singletons. This specimen comes from a study of blood T cells in healthy people across ages. This CDR3 region has 15 residues. V trimming: 3 bases; J trimming: 1 base; junction bases outside the gene matches: 6. CDR1 is SGDLS, CDR2 YYNGEE, per germline. This sample also belongs to another study, concerning T cells of mothers and their children.

The TCR originated in a boy younger than 18 in good health. Sequencing was done on a sample of blood. This chain joins TRBV9 and TRBJ1-1; 7 bases agree with TRBD1. The CDR3 DNA reads TGTGCCAGCAGCGACCGAGGGACAGCGAACACTGAAGCTTTCTTT. Its translation: CASSDRGTANTEAFF. Together with reference TRBV9 and TRBJ1-1, the CDR3 gives the full variable domain: DSGVTQTPKHLITATGQRVTLRCSPRSGDLSVYWYQQSLDQGLQFLIQYYNGEERAKGNILERFSAQQFPDLHSELNLSSLELGDSALYFCASSDRGTANTEAFFGQGTRLTVV.